Below, one T cell receptor beta chain is given with its context. Per the germline V gene, CDR1 is SGHTA and CDR2 is FQGNSA. The CDR3 is 13 residues long. V was clipped by 5 bases and J by 9 bases, with 17 bases between them. This sample was included in a study of OX40 agonist ivuxolimab in advanced cancers. In the study overall: At doses from 0.01 to 10 mg/kg, patients were given intravenous ivuxolimab every 2 weeks. Of the patients, three showed partial responses, one with hepatocellular carcinoma and two with cutaneous melanoma.

Sampling of blood occurred at baseline, cycle 4 day 1, and cycle 7 day 1. The table came from immunoSEQ multiplex PCR; TCRdb's copy has only in-frame clones and leaves some out. This sample carries about 79,000 clones, 92% of them seen once, and the ten largest clones take 0.5% to 0.65%. The chain combines TRBV7-2 with TRBJ2-7; the D gene is possibly TRBD1 (5 bases). The clonotype comes from an adult with an advanced solid tumor such as melanoma, head and neck, liver or kidney cancer. The sequencing here drew on CD4+ or CD8+ T cells sorted from blood, taken in a trial of the OX40 agonist ivuxolimab. CDR3 DNA: TGTGCCAGCAGCGGAGCCCAGGGTACGGCGCAGTACTTC. It is translated as CASSGAQGTAQYF.